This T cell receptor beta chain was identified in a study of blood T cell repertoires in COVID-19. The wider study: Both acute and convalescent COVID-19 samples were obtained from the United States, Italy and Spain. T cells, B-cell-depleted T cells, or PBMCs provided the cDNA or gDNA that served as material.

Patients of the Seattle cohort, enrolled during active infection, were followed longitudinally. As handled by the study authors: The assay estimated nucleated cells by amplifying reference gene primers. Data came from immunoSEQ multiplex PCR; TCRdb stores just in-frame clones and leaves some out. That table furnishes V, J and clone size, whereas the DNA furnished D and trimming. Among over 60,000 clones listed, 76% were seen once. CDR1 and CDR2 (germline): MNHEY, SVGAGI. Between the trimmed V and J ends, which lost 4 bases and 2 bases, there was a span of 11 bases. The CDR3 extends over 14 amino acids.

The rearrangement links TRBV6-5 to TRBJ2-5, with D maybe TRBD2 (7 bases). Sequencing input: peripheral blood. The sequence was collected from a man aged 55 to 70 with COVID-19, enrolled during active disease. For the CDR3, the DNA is TGTGCCAGCAGTTTCGGGGGGCTACAAGAGACCCAGTACTTC. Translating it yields CASSFGGLQETQYF.